This TCR beta chain originates from a study of cytomegalovirus exposure and HLA in healthy donors. As for this clone: No antigen is known for it. Other DNA sequences in the sample encode the same CDR3.

Researchers ran the PCR with 60 Vbeta and 13 Jbeta primers. Sequencing was performed with immunoSEQ multiplex PCR; in TCRdb, only in-frame clones are kept and a portion is missing. The sample has some 150,000 clones; around 86% are singletons. General observations from the study: Among the most significant clusters, several appeared linked to common viral pathogens in a later analysis.

V dropped 0 bases and J dropped 0 bases, with 6 bases sitting between them. The CDR3 is made up of 14 amino acids. Looked up from germline, CDR1 is GTSNPN and CDR2 is SVGIG (reference sequence). This chain links TRBV30 with TRBJ2-1; the D gene is possibly TRBD1 (6 bases). This TCR came from a woman aged 45-65 years in good health and CMV-seropositive. The sequenced sample consisted of PBMCs. Here the CDR3 reads CAWSVGGSYNEQFF. As DNA, the CDR3 is TGTGCCTGGAGTGTAGGGGGCTCCTACAATGAGCAGTTCTTC.